This is a list of T cell receptor beta chains from one sample in a study of T cells in Graves' hyperthyroidism and ophthalmopathy. TCRdb re-called the multiplex PCR reads with MiXCR, one entry per CDR3 protein. The data hold about 290,000 distinct CDR3 sequences, with less than 15% observed a single time. The sequenced sample was blood. The source is a woman aged 25-40 years with Graves' hyperthyroidism that later progressed to Graves' ophthalmopathy. Each CDR3 is given with its conserved first and last residue. D genes are given only for firm matches. The size of a clone is reported for some rows only, either as once, few or many, or as a class for expanded clones.

V gene	J gene	D gene	clone size	CDR3 length	CDR3 DNA	CDR3 protein
TRBV2	TRBJ2-3	.	many	18	TGTGCCAGCAGTGACCCCCTATCGTGGGAGGGGGGCACAGATACGCAGTATTTT	CASSDPLSWEGGTDTQYF
TRBV28	TRBJ2-7	.	many	14	TGTGCCAGCAGTTTATGGGACAACCACTACGAGCAGTACTTC	CASSLWDNHYEQYF
TRBV5-1	TRBJ2-1	.	many	15	TGCGCCAGCAGCTTGACACAGGGCGGCAACAATGAGCAGTTCTTC	CASSLTQGGNNEQFF
TRBV20-1	TRBJ2-3	.	many	14	TGCAGTGCCATTACAGGTCATTCCACAGATACGCAGTATTTT	CSAITGHSTDTQYF
TRBV10-3	TRBJ2-1	TRBD2	.	14	TGTGCCATCAGTGTGGAAGCGGGAGGGCCTTCTGCGTTCTTC	CAISVEAGGPSAFF
TRBV7-8	TRBJ2-5	TRBD2	many	15	TGTGCCAGCAGCCCTAGCGGGCTAGGGCAAGAGACCCAGTACTTC	CASSPSGLGQETQYF
TRBV4-3	TRBJ2-7	.	many	14	TGCGCCAGCAGCCAAACGAGTATTACCTACGAGCAGTACTTC	CASSQTSITYEQYF
TRBV7-3	TRBJ2-1	TRBD2	many	14	TGTGCCAGCAGCTCCTTCGGGACTAGCGATGAGCAGTTCTTC	CASSSFGTSDEQFF
TRBV28	TRBJ1-5	.	many	14	TGTGCCAGCAGCCCTGACGGAATCAATCAGCCCCAGCATTTT	CASSPDGINQPQHF
TRBV19	TRBJ2-7	TRBD2	many	14	TGTGCCAGTAGTATCGGACTAGCGGTCTACGAGCAGTACTTC	CASSIGLAVYEQYF
TRBV14	TRBJ1-1	.	few	13	TGTGCCAGCAGCCAACAGGGACCCACTGAAGCTTTCTTT	CASSQQGPTEAFF
TRBV7-3	TRBJ2-3	.	.	15	TGTGCCAGCAGCCCGCGACAGCCCAGCACAGATACGCAGTATTTT	CASSPRQPSTDTQYF
TRBV7-6	TRBJ2-7	TRBD1	few	14	TGTGCCAGCAGCGAAGGACAGGGTCCCTACGAGCAGTACTTC	CASSEGQGPYEQYF
TRBV6-2/TRBV6-3	TRBJ1-5	.	many	16	TGTGCCAGCAGTTACGCGGGTGGGAGGGTGAATCAGCCCCAGCATTTT	CASSYAGGRVNQPQHF
TRBV7-3	TRBJ2-1	.	.	14	TGTGCCAGCAGCTTATCCTGGCCTAACTATGAGCAGTTCTTC	CASSLSWPNYEQFF
TRBV7-2	TRBJ2-7	TRBD1	many	14	TGTGCCAGCAGCGTCGGGACAGGGAGGTACGAGCAGTACTTC	CASSVGTGRYEQYF
TRBV25-1	TRBJ1-3	.	.	14	TGTGCCAGCAGTGAATTCGGCAATTCCAACACCATATATTTT	CASSEFGNSNTIYF
TRBV28	TRBJ2-1	.	many	15	TGTGCCAGCAGCCTAATTCGAGACTCCTACAATGAGCAGTTCTTC	CASSLIRDSYNEQFF
TRBV7-3	TRBJ2-1	.	few	16	TGTGCCAGCAGCCCTGAAGGGGGTTTGTACTACAATGAGCAGTTCTTC	CASSPEGGLYYNEQFF
TRBV6-1	TRBJ1-5	.	.	13	TGTGCCAGCAGTGGAGAGGCCTACCAGCCCCAGCATTTT	CASSGEAYQPQHF
TRBV6-5	TRBJ1-3	.	many	12	TGTGCCAGTCAGAGCTCTGGAAACACCATATATTTT	CASQSSGNTIYF
TRBV7-9	TRBJ2-2	.	many	15	TGTGCCAGCAGCTTACACGGACTTTATCCCGGGGAGCTGTTTTTT	CASSLHGLYPGELFF
TRBV7-9	TRBJ2-1	TRBD2	many	14	TGTGCCAGCAGGGGTACTAGCGGGATACTTGAGCAGTTCTTC	CASRGTSGILEQFF
TRBV20-1	TRBJ2-2	.	many	15	TGCAGTGCTGAGGACGTCTCAACGAACACCGGGGAGCTGTTTTTT	CSAEDVSTNTGELFF
TRBV7-9	TRBJ2-7	.	many	15	TGTGCCAGCAGCTTATCTAGCCTAATGCCTGGTGAGCAGTACTTC	CASSLSSLMPGEQYF
TRBV7-9	TRBJ2-1	TRBD2	.	17	TGTGCCAGCAGCCCCAACTGGCGGGGGGGTTCCTACAATGAGCAGTTCTTC	CASSPNWRGGSYNEQFF
TRBV7-8	TRBJ1-1	.	many	13	TGTGCCAGCAGCAATTCAGGGGCCACTGAAGCTTTCTTT	CASSNSGATEAFF
TRBV4-2	TRBJ2-1	TRBD2	many	16	TGTGCCAGCAGCCAACTAGCGGGACCTCCCTACAATGAGCAGTTCTTC	CASSQLAGPPYNEQFF
TRBV28	TRBJ2-7	.	many	13	TGTGCCAGCAGATCAATAGAGGTGTACGAGCAGTACTTC	CASRSIEVYEQYF
TRBV2	TRBJ1-5	TRBD1	many	15	TGTGCCAGCAGGCGTATCCGGGACAGTGATCAGCCCCAGCATTTT	CASRRIRDSDQPQHF
TRBV20-1	TRBJ2-2	TRBD2	many	15	TGCAGTGCTAGAGGGGAGGGACTAGACGGGGGGGAGCTGTTTTTT	CSARGEGLDGGELFF
TRBV18	TRBJ2-4	.	many	16	TGTGCCAGCTCACCCGGGACCGATCTAGCCAAAAACATTCAGTACTTC	CASSPGTDLAKNIQYF
TRBV7-9	TRBJ1-2	.	.	17	TGTGCCAGCAGCTTAGCGCCGGCAGGGACGCCTAACTATGGCTACACCTTC	CASSLAPAGTPNYGYTF
TRBV4-3	TRBJ2-3	.	few	14	TGCGCCAGCAGCCAAGAGATTAGCAGCGATACGCAGTATTTT	CASSQEISSDTQYF
TRBV19	TRBJ1-5	.	few	17	TGTGCCAGTAGTATGGGTCAACTCAACAACGCCCATCAGCCCCAGCATTTT	CASSMGQLNNAHQPQHF
TRBV6-5	TRBJ2-3	TRBD2	.	20	TGTGCCAGCAGTTACTCTATAGGGACTAGCGGGCCCCCGACCACGGATACGCAGTATTTT	CASSYSIGTSGPPTTDTQYF
TRBV19	TRBJ1-2	.	few	12	TGTGCCAGTAGTCGGCAGGGCAATGGCTACACCTTC	CASSRQGNGYTF
TRBV28	TRBJ2-7	TRBD1	many	15	TGTGCCAGCAGTTTAAGTACAGGGGGAAGGCTCGAGCAGTACTTC	CASSLSTGGRLEQYF
TRBV2	TRBJ1-1	.	many	10	TGTGCCAACGGGTGGGCTGAAGCTTTCTTT	CANGWAEAFF
TRBV18	TRBJ1-1	TRBD1	many	15	TGTGCCAGCTCACGCCTCCAGGGGGGGAACACTGAAGCTTTCTTT	CASSRLQGGNTEAFF
TRBV3-1	TRBJ2-1	.	many	14	TGTGCCAGCAGCCCCTCGGCCCAGACCAATGAGCAGTTCTTC	CASSPSAQTNEQFF
TRBV5-8	TRBJ2-7	TRBD2	.	17	TGTGCCAGCAGCTTGGATCCTAGCGGGGTTAGCTCCTACGAGCAGTACTTC	CASSLDPSGVSSYEQYF